The present TCR beta chain was sequenced within a study of T cells in Graves' hyperthyroidism and ophthalmopathy. Study-wide results and limits: Expanded thyroid clonotypes (above 0.001) were mostly also found in blood. The model made its ophthalmopathy prediction, and onset followed a median about 5.9 months later.

Regions amplified from RNA transcripts were the TCR beta CDR3 regions. Carried out on the TCR CDR3, a first-round RT-PCR used the HTBI primer set. TCRdb analysed the multiplex PCR reads with MiXCR anew, one entry per CDR3 protein. The table lists around 280,000 distinct CDR3 sequences, roughly 14% of them singletons. There are 14 residues in the CDR3. Trimming left V 2 bases short and J 6 bases short, with 11 bases between. Germline V gives CDR1 MNHEY, CDR2 SVGEGT. Progressors' blood was drawn at hyperthyroidism diagnosis, before ophthalmopathy symptoms. This clonotype has a count of ten or more. What it recognizes is unknown.

The chain uses TRBV6-2 or TRBV6-3 and TRBJ1-5; D is ambiguous. Sequencing was done on a sample of blood. The sequence was collected from a woman aged 25 to 39 with Graves' hyperthyroidism that later progressed to Graves' ophthalmopathy. In nucleotides, the CDR3 is TGTGCCAGCAGTTACCCCCCGACATTTCAGCCCCAGCATTTT. Its translation is CASSYPPTFQPQHF.